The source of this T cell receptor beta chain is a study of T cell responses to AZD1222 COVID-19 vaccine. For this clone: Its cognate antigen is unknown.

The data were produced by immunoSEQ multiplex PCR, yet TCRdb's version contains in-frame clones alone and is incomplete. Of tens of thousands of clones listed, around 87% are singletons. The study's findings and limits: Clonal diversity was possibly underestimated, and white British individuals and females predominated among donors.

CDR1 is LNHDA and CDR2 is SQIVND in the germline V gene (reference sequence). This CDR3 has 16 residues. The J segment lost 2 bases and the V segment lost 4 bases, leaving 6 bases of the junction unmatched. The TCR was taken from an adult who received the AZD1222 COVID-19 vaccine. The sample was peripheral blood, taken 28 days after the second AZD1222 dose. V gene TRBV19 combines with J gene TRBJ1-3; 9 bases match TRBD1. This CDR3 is CASSRGQGATGNTIYF. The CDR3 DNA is TGTGCCAGTAGTAGGGGACAGGGAGCGACTGGAAACACCATATATTTT.